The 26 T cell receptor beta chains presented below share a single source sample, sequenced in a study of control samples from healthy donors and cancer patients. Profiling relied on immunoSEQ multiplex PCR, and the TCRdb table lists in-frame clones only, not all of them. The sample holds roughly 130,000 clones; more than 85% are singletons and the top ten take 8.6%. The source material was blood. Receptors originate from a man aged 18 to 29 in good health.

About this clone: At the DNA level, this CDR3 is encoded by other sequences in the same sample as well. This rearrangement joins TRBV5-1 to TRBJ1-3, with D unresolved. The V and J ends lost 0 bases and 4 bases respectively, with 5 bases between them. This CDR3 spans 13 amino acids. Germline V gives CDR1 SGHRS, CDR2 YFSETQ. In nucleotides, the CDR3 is TGCGCCAGCAGCTTGGCCTCGGGAAACACCATATATTTT. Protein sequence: CASSLASGNTIYF.

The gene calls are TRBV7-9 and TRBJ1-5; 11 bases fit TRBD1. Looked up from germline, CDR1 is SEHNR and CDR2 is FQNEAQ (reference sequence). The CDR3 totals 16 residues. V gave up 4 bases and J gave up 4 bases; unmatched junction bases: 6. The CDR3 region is CASSWGQGGLNQPQHF. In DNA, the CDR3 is TGTGCCAGCAGCTGGGGACAGGGGGGCCTTAATCAGCCCCAGCATTTT.

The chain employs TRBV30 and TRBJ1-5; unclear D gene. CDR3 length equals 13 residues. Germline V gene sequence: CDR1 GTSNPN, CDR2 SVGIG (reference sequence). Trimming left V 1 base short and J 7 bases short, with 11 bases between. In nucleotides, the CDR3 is TGTGCCTGGAGTGATCAGGTGGGACAGCCCCAGCATTTT. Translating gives CAWSDQVGQPQHF.

CDR3 bases: TGCGCCAGCAGCCAAGATATGAGGGTCGTCGGGACTGGAAACACCATATATTTT. It encodes CASSQDMRVVGTGNTIYF. The rearrangement uses TRBV4-1 and TRBJ1-3; D remains unclear. Trimming left V 0 bases short and J 2 bases short, with 17 bases between. CDR1 and CDR2 (germline): MGHRA, YSYEKL. The CDR3 loop spans 18 amino acids.

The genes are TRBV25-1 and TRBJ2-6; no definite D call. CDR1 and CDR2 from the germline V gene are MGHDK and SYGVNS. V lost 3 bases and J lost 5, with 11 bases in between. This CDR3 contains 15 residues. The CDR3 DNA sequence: TGTGCCAGCAGTGAGTCCACTGAATGGGCCAACGTCCTGACTTTC. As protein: CASSESTEWANVLTF.

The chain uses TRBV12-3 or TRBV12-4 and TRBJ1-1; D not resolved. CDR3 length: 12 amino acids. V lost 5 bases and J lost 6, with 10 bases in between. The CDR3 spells CASSRVVPEAFF. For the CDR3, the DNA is TGTGCCAGCAGTCGGGTAGTTCCTGAAGCTTTCTTT.

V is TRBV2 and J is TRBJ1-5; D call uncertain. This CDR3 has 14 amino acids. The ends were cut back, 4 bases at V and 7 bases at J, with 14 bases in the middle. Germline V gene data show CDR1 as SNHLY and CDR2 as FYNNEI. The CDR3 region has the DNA TGTGCCAGCAGTGGAGGTGGGCAAGGGCAGCCCCAGCATTTT. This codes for CASSGGGQGQPQHF.

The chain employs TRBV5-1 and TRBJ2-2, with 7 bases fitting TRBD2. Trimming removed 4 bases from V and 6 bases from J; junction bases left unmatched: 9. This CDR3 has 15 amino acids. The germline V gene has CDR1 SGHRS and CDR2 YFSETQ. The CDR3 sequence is CASSPGRGSPGELFF. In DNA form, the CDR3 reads TGCGCCAGCAGCCCAGGGCGGGGGTCCCCCGGGGAGCTGTTTTTT.

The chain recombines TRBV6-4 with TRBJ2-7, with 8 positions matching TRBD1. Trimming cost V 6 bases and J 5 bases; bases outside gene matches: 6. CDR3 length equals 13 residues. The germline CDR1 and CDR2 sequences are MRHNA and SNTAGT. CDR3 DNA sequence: TGTGCCAGCAGCCCAGGACAGGGCAACGAGCAGTACTTC. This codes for CASSPGQGNEQYF.

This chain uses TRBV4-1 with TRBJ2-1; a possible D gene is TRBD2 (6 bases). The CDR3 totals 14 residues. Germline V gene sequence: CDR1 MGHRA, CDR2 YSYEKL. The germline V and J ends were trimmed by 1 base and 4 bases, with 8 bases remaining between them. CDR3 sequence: CASSQGTTYNEQFF. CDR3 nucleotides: TGCGCCAGCAGCCAAGGGACTACTTACAATGAGCAGTTCTTC.

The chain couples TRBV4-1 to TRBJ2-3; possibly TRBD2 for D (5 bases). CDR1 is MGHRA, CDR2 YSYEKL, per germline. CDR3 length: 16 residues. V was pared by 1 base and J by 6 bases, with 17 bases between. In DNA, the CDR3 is TGCGCCAGCAGCCAAGCTCGACTAACCCTAGGGGATACGCAGTATTTT. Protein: CASSQARLTLGDTQYF.

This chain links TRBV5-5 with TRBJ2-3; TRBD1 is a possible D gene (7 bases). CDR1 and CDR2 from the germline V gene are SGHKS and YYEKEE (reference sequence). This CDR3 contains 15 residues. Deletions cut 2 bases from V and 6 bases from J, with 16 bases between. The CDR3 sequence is CASSLSRGDFDTQYF. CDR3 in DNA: TGTGCCAGCAGCTTAAGCAGGGGGGATTTCGATACGCAGTATTTT.

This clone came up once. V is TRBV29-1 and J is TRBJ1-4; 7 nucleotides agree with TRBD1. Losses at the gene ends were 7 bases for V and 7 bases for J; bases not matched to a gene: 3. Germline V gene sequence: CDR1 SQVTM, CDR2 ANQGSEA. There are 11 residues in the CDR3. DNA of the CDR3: TGCAGCGCCAGGACAGGTGAAAAACTGTTTTTT. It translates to CSARTGEKLFF.

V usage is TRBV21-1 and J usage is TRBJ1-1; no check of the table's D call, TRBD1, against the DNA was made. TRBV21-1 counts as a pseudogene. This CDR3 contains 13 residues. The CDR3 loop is CVNEGWTTSEAFF. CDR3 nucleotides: TGTGTTAATGAAGGGTGGACAACCAGCGAAGCTTTCTTT.

The CDR3 bases are TGTGCCAGCAGTGAGGGGTGGAATCAGCCCCAGCATTTT. This gives the protein CASSEGWNQPQHF. This chain connects TRBV2 to TRBJ1-5; D call uncertain. Per the germline V gene, CDR1 is SNHLY and CDR2 is FYNNEI. This CDR3 has 13 amino acids. Between the trimmed V and J ends, which lost 3 bases and 4 bases, there was a span of 7 bases. The whole variable domain, remainder taken from reference TRBV2 and TRBJ1-5, is EPEVTQTPSHQVTQMGQEVILRCVPISNHLYFYWYRQILGQKVEFLVSFYNNEISEKSEIFDDQFSVERPDGSNFTLKIRSTKLEDSAMYFCASSEGWNQPQHFGDGTRLSIL.

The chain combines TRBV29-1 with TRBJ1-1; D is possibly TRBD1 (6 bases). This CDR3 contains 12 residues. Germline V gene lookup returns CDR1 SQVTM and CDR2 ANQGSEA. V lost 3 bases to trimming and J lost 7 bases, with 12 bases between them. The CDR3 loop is CSVDRGFGEAFF. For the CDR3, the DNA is TGCAGCGTTGATAGGGGGTTTGGTGAAGCTTTCTTT.

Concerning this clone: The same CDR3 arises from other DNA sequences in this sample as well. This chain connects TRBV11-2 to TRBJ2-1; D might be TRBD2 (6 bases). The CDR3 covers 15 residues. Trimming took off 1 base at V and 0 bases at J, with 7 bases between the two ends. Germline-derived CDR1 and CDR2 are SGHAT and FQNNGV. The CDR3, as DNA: TGTGCCAGCAGCTTAGGGCGGGGCTCCTACAATGAGCAGTTCTTC. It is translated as CASSLGRGSYNEQFF. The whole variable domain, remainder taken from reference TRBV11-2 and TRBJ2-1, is EAGVAQSPRYKIIEKRQSVAFWCNPISGHATLYWYQQILGQGPKLLIQFQNNGVVDDSQLPKDRFSAERLKGVDSTLKIQPAKLEDSAVYLCASSLGRGSYNEQFFGPGTRLTVL.

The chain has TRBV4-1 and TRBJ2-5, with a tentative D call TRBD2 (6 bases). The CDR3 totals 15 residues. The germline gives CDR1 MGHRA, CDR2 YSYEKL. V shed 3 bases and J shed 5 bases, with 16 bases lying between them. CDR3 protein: CASSQIGSVRETQYF. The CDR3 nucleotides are TGCGCCAGCAGCCAGATCGGGAGTGTTCGGGAGACCCAGTACTTC.

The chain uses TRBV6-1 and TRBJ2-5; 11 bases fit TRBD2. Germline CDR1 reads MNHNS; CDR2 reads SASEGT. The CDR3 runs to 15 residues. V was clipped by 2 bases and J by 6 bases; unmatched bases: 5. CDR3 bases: TGTGCCAGCAGTGAACTAGCGGGGGGTGTTCAGACCCAGTACTTC. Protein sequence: CASSELAGGVQTQYF.

This chain's CDR3 is CASSPGPIYGYTF. The CDR3 DNA is TGTGCCAGCAGCCCCGGGCCGATCTATGGCTACACCTTC. V and J are TRBV5-8 and TRBJ1-2; D not certain. The CDR3 runs to 13 residues. V shed 4 bases and J shed 4 bases, with 11 bases lying between them. CDR1 is SGHTS, CDR2 YDEGEE, per germline. The full variable domain, in which reference TRBV5-8 and TRBJ1-2 provide the parts outside the CDR3, is EAGVTQSPTHLIKTRGQQATLRCSPISGHTSVYWYQQALGLGLQFLLWYDEGEERNRGNFPPRFSGRQFPNYSSELNVNALELEDSALYLCASSPGPIYGYTFGSGTRLTVV.

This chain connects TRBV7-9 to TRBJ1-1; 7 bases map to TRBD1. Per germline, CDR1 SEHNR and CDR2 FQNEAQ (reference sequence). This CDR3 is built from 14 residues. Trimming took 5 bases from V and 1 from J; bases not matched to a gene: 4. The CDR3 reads CASSPGQTNTEAFF. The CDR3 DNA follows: TGTGCCAGCAGCCCGGGACAGACGAACACTGAAGCTTTCTTT.

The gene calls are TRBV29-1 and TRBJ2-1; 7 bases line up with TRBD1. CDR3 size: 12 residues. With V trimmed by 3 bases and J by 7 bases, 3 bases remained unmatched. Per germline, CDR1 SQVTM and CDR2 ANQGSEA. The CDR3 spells CSVDKGQNEQFF. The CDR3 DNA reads TGCAGCGTTGATAAGGGACAGAATGAGCAGTTCTTC.

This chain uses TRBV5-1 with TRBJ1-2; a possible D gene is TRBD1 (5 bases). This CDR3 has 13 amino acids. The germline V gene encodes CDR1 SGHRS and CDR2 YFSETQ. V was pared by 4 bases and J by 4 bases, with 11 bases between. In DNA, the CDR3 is TGCGCCAGCAGCCTGGACGGGGGCTATGGCTACACCTTC. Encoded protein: CASSLDGGYGYTF.

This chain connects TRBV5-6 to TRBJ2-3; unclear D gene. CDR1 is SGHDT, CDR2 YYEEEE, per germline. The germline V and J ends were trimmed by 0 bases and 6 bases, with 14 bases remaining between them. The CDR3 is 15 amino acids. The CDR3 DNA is TGTGCCAGCAGCTTGGCCTCCGGTGCGAGGGATACGCAGTATTTT. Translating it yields CASSLASGARDTQYF.

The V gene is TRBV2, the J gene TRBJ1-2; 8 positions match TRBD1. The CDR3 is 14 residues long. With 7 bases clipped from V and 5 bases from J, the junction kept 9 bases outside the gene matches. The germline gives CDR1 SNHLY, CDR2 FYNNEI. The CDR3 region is CASKKTGVSYGYTF. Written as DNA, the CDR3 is TGTGCCAGCAAAAAGACAGGGGTATCGTATGGCTACACCTTC. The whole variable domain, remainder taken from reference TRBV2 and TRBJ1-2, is EPEVTQTPSHQVTQMGQEVILRCVPISNHLYFYWYRQILGQKVEFLVSFYNNEISEKSEIFDDQFSVERPDGSNFTLKIRSTKLEDSAMYFCASKKTGVSYGYTFGSGTRLTVV.

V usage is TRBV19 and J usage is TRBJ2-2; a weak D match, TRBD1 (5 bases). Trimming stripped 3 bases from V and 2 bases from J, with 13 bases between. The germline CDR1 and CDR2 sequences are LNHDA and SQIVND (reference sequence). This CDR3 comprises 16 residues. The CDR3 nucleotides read TGTGCCAGTAGTATTGGGGCAGCAAGCAACACCGGGGAGCTGTTTTTT. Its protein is CASSIGAASNTGELFF.